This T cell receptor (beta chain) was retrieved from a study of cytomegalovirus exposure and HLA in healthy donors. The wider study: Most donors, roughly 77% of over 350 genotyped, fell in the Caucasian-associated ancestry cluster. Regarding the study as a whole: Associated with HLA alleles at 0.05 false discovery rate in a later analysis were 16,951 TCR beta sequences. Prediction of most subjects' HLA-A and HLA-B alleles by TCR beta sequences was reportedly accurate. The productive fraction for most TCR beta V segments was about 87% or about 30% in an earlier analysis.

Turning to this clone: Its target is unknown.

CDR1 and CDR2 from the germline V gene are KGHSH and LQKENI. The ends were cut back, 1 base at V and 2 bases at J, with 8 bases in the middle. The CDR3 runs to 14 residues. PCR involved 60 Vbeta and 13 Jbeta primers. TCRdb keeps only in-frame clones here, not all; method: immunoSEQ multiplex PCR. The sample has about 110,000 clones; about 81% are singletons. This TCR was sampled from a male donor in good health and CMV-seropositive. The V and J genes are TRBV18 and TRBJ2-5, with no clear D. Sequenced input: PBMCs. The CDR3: CASSPREQQETQYF. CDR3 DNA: TGTGCCAGCTCACCACGCGAACAGCAAGAGACCCAGTACTTC.